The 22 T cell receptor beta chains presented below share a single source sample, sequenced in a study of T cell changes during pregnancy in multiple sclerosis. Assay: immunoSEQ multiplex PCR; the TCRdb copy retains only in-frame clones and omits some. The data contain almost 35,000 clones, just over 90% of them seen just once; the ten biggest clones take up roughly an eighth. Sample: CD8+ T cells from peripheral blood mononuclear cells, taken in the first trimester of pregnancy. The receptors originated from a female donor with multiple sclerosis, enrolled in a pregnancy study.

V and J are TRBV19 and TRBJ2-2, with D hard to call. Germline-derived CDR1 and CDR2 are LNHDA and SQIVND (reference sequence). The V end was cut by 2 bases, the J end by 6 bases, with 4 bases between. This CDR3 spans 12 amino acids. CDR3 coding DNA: TGTGCCAGTAGTATAACGGCCGGGGAGCTGTTTTTT. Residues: CASSITAGELFF. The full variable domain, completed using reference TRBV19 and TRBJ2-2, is DGGITQSPKYLFRKEGQNVTLSCEQNLNHDAMYWYRQDPGQGLRLIYYSQIVNDFQKGDIAEGYSVSREKKESFPLTVTSAQKNPTAFYLCASSITAGELFFGEGSRLTVL.

The CDR3 coding sequence is TGTGCCACCGGGGACCTTGCGGGATGGGGTACGGAGACCCAGTACTTC. Its translation: CATGDLAGWGTETQYF. The chain carries TRBV15 and TRBJ2-5, with D tentatively TRBD2 (6 bases). Trimming removed 8 bases at V and 5 bases at J, with 24 bases between. CDR3 length equals 16 residues. The germline V gene encodes CDR1 LNHNV and CDR2 YYDKDF (reference sequence).

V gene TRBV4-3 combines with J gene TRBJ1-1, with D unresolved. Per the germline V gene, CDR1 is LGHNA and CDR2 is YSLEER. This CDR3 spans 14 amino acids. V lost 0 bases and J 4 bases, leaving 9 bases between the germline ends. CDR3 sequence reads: CASSQDPEVTEAFF. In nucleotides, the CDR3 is TGCGCCAGCAGCCAAGACCCAGAAGTCACTGAAGCTTTCTTT.

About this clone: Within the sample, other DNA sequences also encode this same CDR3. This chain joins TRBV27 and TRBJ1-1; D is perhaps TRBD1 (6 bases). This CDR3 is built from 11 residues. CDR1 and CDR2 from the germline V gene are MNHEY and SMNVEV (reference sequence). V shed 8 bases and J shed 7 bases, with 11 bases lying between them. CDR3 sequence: CASSRGREAFF. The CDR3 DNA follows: TGTGCCAGCTCCAGGGGCCGTGAAGCTTTCTTT.

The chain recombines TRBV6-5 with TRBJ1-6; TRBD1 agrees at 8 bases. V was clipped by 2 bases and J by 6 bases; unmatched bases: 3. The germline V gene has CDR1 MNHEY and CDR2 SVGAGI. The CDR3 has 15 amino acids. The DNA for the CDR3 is TGTGCCAGCAGTTACGGGACAGGATCTAATTCACCCCTCCACTTT. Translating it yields CASSYGTGSNSPLHF.

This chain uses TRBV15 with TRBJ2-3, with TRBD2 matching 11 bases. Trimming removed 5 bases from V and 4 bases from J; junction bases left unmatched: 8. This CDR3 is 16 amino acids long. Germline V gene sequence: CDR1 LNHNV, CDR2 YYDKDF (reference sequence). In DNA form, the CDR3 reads TGTGCCACCAGCTTGCTACTAGCGGGAGATGCAGATACGCAGTATTTT. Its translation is CATSLLLAGDADTQYF.

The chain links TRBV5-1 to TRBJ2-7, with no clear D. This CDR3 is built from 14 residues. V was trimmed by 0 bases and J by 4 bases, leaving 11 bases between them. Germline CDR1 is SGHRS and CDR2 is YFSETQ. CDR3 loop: CASSLGSGGYEQYF. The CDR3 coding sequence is TGCGCCAGCAGCTTGGGATCCGGCGGTTACGAGCAGTACTTC.

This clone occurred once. CDR3 DNA sequence: TGTGCCAGCAAAGAGCCCTCTCCTACGGAGCAGTACTTC. Translation: CASKEPSPTEQYF. The chain has TRBV28 and TRBJ2-7, with unresolved D. Germline V lookup: CDR1 MDHEN, CDR2 SYDVKM. The CDR3 loop spans 13 amino acids. The V end lost 7 bases, the J end lost 7 bases, and 17 bases lay between the germline ends.

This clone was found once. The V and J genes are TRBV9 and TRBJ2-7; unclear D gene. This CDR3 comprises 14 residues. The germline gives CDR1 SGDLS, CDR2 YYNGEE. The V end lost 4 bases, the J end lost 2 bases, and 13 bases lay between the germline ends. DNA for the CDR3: TGTGCCAGCAGCTCCCCGACTGATCCCTACGAGCAGTACTTC. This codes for CASSSPTDPYEQYF.

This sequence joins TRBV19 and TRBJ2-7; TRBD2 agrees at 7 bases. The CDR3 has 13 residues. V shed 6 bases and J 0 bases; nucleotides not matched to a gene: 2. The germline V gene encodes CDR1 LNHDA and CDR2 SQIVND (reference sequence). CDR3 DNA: TGTGCCAGTAGGGGGGGGTCCTCCTACGAGCAGTACTTC. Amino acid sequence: CASRGGSSYEQYF.

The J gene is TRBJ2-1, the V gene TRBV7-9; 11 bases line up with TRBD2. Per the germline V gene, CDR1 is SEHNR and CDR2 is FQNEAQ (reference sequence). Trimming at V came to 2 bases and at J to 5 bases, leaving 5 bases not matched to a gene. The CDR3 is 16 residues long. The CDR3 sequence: CASSLPTSGSNNEQFF. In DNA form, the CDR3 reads TGTGCCAGCAGCTTACCCACTAGCGGGAGTAACAATGAGCAGTTCTTC.

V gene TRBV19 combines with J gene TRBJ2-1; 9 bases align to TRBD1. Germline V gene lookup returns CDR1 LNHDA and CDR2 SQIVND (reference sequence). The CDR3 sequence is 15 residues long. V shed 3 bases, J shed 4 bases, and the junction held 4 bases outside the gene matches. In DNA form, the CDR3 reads TGTGCCAGTAGTATCGGGACAGGGCCTTACAATGAGCAGTTCTTC. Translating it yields CASSIGTGPYNEQFF.

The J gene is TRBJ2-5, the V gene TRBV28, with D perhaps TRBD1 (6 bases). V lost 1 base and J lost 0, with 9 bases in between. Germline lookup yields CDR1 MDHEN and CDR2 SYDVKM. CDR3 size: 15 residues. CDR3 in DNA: TGTGCCAGCAGTTTATTACAGGGAAACCAAGAGACCCAGTACTTC. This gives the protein CASSLLQGNQETQYF.

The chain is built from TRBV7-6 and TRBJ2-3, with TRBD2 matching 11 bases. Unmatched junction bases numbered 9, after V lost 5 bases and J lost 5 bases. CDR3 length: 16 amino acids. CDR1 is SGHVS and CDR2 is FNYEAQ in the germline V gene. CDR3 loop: CASSAYSGRAGDTQYF. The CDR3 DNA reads TGTGCCAGCAGCGCTTATAGCGGGAGGGCCGGAGATACGCAGTATTTT.

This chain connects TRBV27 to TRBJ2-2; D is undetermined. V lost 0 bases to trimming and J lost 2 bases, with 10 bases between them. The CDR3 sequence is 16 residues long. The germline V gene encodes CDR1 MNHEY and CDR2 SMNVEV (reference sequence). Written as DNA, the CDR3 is TGTGCCAGCAGTTTATCAATACAGCTAAACACCGGGGAGCTGTTTTTT. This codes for CASSLSIQLNTGELFF.

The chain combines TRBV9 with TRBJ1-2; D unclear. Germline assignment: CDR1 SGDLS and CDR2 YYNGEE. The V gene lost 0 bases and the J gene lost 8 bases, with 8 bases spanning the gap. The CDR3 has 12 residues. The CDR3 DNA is TGTGCCAGCAGCGTAGCTGGGGAGGGCTACACCTTC. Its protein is CASSVAGEGYTF.

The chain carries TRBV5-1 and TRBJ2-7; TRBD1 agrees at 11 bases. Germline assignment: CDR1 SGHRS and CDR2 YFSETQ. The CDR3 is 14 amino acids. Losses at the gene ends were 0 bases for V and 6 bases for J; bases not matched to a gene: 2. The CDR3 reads CASSLADRGLEQYF. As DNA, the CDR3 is TGCGCCAGCAGCTTGGCGGACAGGGGGCTCGAGCAGTACTTC.

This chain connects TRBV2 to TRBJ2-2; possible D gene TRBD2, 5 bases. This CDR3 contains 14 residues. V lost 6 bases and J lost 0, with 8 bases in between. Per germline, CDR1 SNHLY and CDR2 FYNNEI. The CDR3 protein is CASSVDSNTGELFF. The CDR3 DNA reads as TGTGCCAGCAGCGTGGACTCGAACACCGGGGAGCTGTTTTTT.

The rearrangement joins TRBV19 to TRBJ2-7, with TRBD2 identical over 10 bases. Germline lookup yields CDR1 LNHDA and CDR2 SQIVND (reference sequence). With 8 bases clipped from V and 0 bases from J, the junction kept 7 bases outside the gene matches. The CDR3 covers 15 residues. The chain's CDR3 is CASSPASGSSYEQYF. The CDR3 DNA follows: TGTGCCAGTTCCCCTGCTAGCGGGAGCTCCTACGAGCAGTACTTC.

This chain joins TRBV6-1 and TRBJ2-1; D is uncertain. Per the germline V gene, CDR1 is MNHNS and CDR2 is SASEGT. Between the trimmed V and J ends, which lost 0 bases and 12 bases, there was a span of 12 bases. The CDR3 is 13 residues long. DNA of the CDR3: TGTGCCAGCAGTGAAGCGCTATCCGAGCCGCAGTTCTTC. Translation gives CASSEALSEPQFF.

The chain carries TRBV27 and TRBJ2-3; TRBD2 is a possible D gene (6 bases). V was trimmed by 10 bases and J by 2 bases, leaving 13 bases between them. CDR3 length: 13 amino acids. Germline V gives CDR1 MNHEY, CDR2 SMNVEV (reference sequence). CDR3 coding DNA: TGTGCCACCCGGGACTGGCTCACAGATACGCAGTATTTT. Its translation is CATRDWLTDTQYF.

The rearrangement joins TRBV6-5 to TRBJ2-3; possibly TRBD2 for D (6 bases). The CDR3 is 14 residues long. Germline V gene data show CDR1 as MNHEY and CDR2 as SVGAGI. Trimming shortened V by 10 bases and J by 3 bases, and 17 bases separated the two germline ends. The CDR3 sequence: CAIAPLGRTDTQYF. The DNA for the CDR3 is TGTGCCATCGCCCCACTGGGGAGGACAGATACGCAGTATTTT.